This TCR beta chain derives from a study of control samples from healthy donors and cancer patients. Sequenced by immunoSEQ multiplex PCR; TCRdb stores in-frame clones only, minus some. In the table there are 90,000 to 100,000 clones, over 60% of which are singletons. The CDR3 loop spans 14 amino acids. V dropped 6 bases and J dropped 0 bases, with 11 bases sitting between them. Germline-derived CDR1 and CDR2 are SGHVS and FQNEAQ. This TCR was recovered from a woman aged 30 to 39 in good health. This chain joins TRBV7-8 and TRBJ2-5, with D possibly being TRBD1 or TRBD2 (5 bases each). The sequenced sample consisted of blood. CDR3 amino acids: CASRPGRYQETQYF. The CDR3 bases are TGTGCCAGCAGACCGGGACGGTACCAAGAGACCCAGTACTTC.